The rows below give T cell receptor beta chains drawn from one sample of a study of T-cell reconstitution after alpha-beta-depleted transplantation in children. MiXCR, applied by TCRdb to the PCR reads, yields one record per CDR3 protein. Among hundreds of thousands of distinct CDR3 sequences listed, about 10% were seen once. The sequenced sample was PBMCs, obtained before TCRalphabeta/CD19-depleted stem cell transplant. The receptors originated from a child younger than 10 with inherited bone marrow failure, due to receive a stem cell transplant. The CDR3 runs from the conserved cysteine through the conserved F or W. The D gene is left open where the match is weak. Rows may omit the clone size; those that give it use once, few, many or a size class.

j_call clone_size v_call d_call cdr3_aa cdr3_nt
TRBJ2-7 few TRBV4-3 TRBD1 CASSQGDSRGEQYF TGCGCCAGCAGCCAAGGGGACAGTAGGGGCGAGCAGTACTTC
TRBJ2-1 many TRBV4-3 . CASSIPGPYNEQFF TGCGCCAGCAGCATACCCGGCCCATACAATGAGCAGTTCTTC
TRBJ2-3 . TRBV29-1 . CSVEPGRVPSDTQYF TGCAGCGTTGAACCGGGGCGGGTTCCTTCCGATACGCAGTATTTT
TRBJ2-3 . TRBV10-3 TRBD2 CAITRLGRESTDTQYF TGTGCCATCACCCGACTTGGGCGGGAGAGCACAGATACGCAGTATTTT
TRBJ2-7 many TRBV28 TRBD2 CASSLRGAGGAEQYF TGTGCCAGCAGTTTAAGGGGAGCGGGAGGGGCCGAGCAGTACTTC
TRBJ1-1 few TRBV19 TRBD1 CASSMGGGRTEAFF TGTGCCAGTAGTATGGGAGGGGGCCGGACTGAAGCTTTCTTT
TRBJ2-7 many TRBV7-9 . CASSPSGVSYEQYF TGTGCCAGCAGCCCCTCTGGGGTTTCCTACGAGCAGTACTTC
TRBJ2-7 many TRBV4-3 TRBD1 CASSQVAGTGDGEQYF TGCGCCAGCAGCCAAGTCGCCGGGACAGGGGATGGAGAGCAGTACTTC
TRBJ2-1 few TRBV3-1 TRBD2 CASSQDPGGRANEQFF TGTGCCAGCAGCCAAGATCCTGGCGGGAGGGCGAATGAGCAGTTCTTC
TRBJ2-1 many TRBV24-1 TRBD2 CATSDASGSSYNEQFF TGTGCCACCAGTGACGCTAGCGGAAGCTCCTACAATGAGCAGTTCTTC
TRBJ2-2 many TRBV7-2 . CASGPAGSTGELFF TGTGCCAGCGGGCCTGCGGGGTCGACCGGGGAGCTGTTTTTT
TRBJ2-1 . TRBV9 . CASSVGQSSYHEQFF TGTGCCAGCAGCGTAGGACAGAGCTCCTACCATGAGCAGTTCTTC
TRBJ1-2 . TRBV18 . CASSRDGLGYGYTF TGTGCCAGCTCCCGGGACGGCCTCGGGTATGGCTACACCTTC
TRBJ2-1 many TRBV9 . CASSVEARPEQFF TGTGCCAGCAGCGTAGAGGCCCGACCAGAGCAGTTCTTC